The sequence of this T cell receptor (beta chain) was determined in a study of shared clonotypes between healthy human individuals. CD4+ cells yielded CD45RA+ naive and CD45RA-negative memory subsets. This clone was seen just once. The germline V and J ends were trimmed by 2 bases and 2 bases, with 13 bases remaining between them. The CDR3 sequence is 15 residues long. In germline, CDR1 is MNHEY, CDR2 SVGAGI. Generated by immunoSEQ multiplex PCR, the TCRdb table keeps only in-frame clones and is missing some. The table has 780,000 or so clones, approximately 72% seen once. The chain couples TRBV6-5 to TRBJ2-7, with a tentative D call TRBD2 (5 bases). The specimen was memory CD4+ T cells sorted from blood. The subset is: CD45RA-negative fraction. This clonotype was obtained from a woman in her twenties or thirties in good health. The DNA for the CDR3 is TGTGCCAGCAGTTACCTCCGGACTCCTACCTACGAGCAGTACTTC. Translated: CASSYLRTPTYEQYF.